These 26 T cell receptor beta chains share one sample of origin, sequenced in a study of T cells in Graves' hyperthyroidism and ophthalmopathy. Amplification of TCR beta CDR3 regions used RNA as the template. TCR CDR3 regions were first amplified by RT-PCR with HTBI primers. TCRdb reanalysed the multiplex PCR reads using MiXCR and keeps one entry per CDR3 protein. The data hold about 560,000 distinct CDR3 sequences, with around 15% observed a single time. The source material was blood. These receptors were obtained from a woman between 35 and 50 years old with Graves' hyperthyroidism.

This clonotype was recorded many times. At one end, the junction sequence differs from germline, possibly due to a read error. The CDR3 nucleotides read TGTGCCAGCAGTTCCGGACAGGTCTCCTACAATGAGCAGTTCTTC. Amino acids: CASSSGQVSYNEQFF. The chain employs TRBV5-1 and TRBJ2-1, with 7 bases fitting TRBD1. The germline CDR1 and CDR2 sequences are SGHRS and YFSETQ. The CDR3 is 15 amino acids. Looking up the rest from reference TRBV5-1 and TRBJ2-1 gives the full variable domain: KAGVTQTPRYLIKTRGQQVTLSCSPISGHRSVSWYQQTPGQGLQFLFEYFSETQRNKGNFPGRFSGRQFSNSRSEMNVSTLELGDSALYLCASSSGQVSYNEQFFGPGTRLTVL.

V gene TRBV12-3 or TRBV12-4 combines with J gene TRBJ2-1; 9 bases map to TRBD2. This CDR3 has 15 amino acids. J gave up 4 bases and V 5 bases, and 6 bases lay outside the gene matches. The CDR3: CASSSTGLAYNEQFF. CDR3 DNA sequence: TGTGCCAGCAGTAGTACGGGACTAGCTTACAATGAGCAGTTCTTC.

This clonotype was counted at least ten times. The V gene is TRBV7-2, the J gene TRBJ1-6; D is ambiguous. The CDR3 extends over 14 amino acids. The germline CDR1 and CDR2 sequences are SGHTA and FQGNSA. V was clipped by 1 base and J by 7 bases, with 8 bases between them. The CDR3 sequence: CASSLELVNSPLHF. CDR3 in DNA: TGTGCCAGCAGCTTAGAGCTGGTCAATTCACCCCTCCACTTT.

This clonotype was counted ten times or more. This rearrangement joins TRBV5-5 to TRBJ2-1; 8 bases line up with TRBD2. This CDR3 is built from 14 residues. V was clipped by 4 bases and J by 9 bases; unmatched bases: 9. The V gene's germline CDR1 is SGHKS and CDR2 YYEKEE (reference sequence). CDR3 in amino acids: CASSAGGGMGEQFF. The CDR3 DNA sequence: TGTGCCAGCAGCGCCGGGGGGGGCATGGGTGAGCAGTTCTTC.

This clonotype has only a few counts. The chain is built from TRBV20-1 and TRBJ2-2; D perhaps matches TRBD2 (6 bases). V shed 5 bases and J shed 4 bases, with 14 bases lying between them. Germline CDR1 DFQATT, CDR2 SNEGSKA (reference sequence). The CDR3 has 14 amino acids. This CDR3 reads CSAPDGGSTGELFF. The CDR3 nucleotides read TGCAGTGCTCCCGACGGGGGATCCACCGGGGAGCTGTTTTTT.

V is TRBV7-9 and J is TRBJ2-5; D not certain. The CDR3 has 16 amino acids. Per germline, CDR1 SEHNR and CDR2 FQNEAQ (reference sequence). V shed 1 base and J shed 3 bases, with 15 bases lying between them. Here the CDR3 DNA reads TGTGCCAGCAGCTTAGTCTTTGGTCCAAAAGAAGAGACCCAGTACTTC. Protein product: CASSLVFGPKEETQYF.

This clonotype has a count of ten or more. The chain has TRBV20-1 and TRBJ2-2, with 11 positions matching TRBD2. V was clipped by 3 bases and J by 2 bases; unmatched bases: 5. Germline V lookup: CDR1 DFQATT, CDR2 SNEGSKA (reference sequence). The CDR3 is made up of 16 amino acids. The CDR3 DNA is TGCAGTGCTAGGCTAGGGACTAGCGGAAACACCGGGGAGCTGTTTTTT. It specifies CSARLGTSGNTGELFF.

The chain joins TRBV5-1 to TRBJ2-1, with TRBD2 identical over 7 bases. CDR1 is SGHRS, CDR2 YFSETQ, per germline. The ends lost 4 bases at V and 6 bases at J; junction bases unmatched: 10. This CDR3 spans 15 amino acids. The CDR3 nucleotides read TGCGCCAGCAGCCCCGCTAGCGGAGGGGCCAATGAGCAGTTCTTC. It translates to CASSPASGGANEQFF. Filled out from reference TRBV5-1 and TRBJ2-1, the complete variable domain reads KAGVTQTPRYLIKTRGQQVTLSCSPISGHRSVSWYQQTPGQGLQFLFEYFSETQRNKGNFPGRFSGRQFSNSRSEMNVSTLELGDSALYLCASSPASGGANEQFFGPGTRLTVL.

This clonotype was picked up many times. V is TRBV29-1 and J is TRBJ2-7; 8 bases match TRBD2. Germline V gene lookup returns CDR1 SQVTM and CDR2 ANQGSEA. The CDR3 sequence is 16 residues long. V was clipped by 4 bases and J by 7 bases; unmatched bases: 18. The CDR3 reads CSVASTSGAKGREQYF. The CDR3 bases are TGCAGCGTTGCCTCTACTAGCGGAGCAAAGGGCAGGGAGCAGTACTTC.

CDR3 loop: CSAARDAVLNQPQHF. For the CDR3, the DNA is TGCAGTGCTGCCCGGGACGCCGTTTTGAATCAGCCCCAGCATTTT. This chain uses TRBV20-1 with TRBJ1-5, with a possible D match to TRBD1 (5 bases). The CDR3 extends over 15 amino acids. The V and J ends lost 5 bases and 4 bases respectively, with 18 bases between them. CDR1 and CDR2 (germline): DFQATT, SNEGSKA (reference sequence).

This clonotype was counted many times. The rearrangement uses TRBV9 and TRBJ1-1, with TRBD1 as a possible D gene (5 bases). Germline V gives CDR1 SGDLS, CDR2 YYNGEE. With 0 bases removed from V and 1 base from J, the gap between germline ends came to 10 bases. The CDR3 covers 15 residues. CDR3 in amino acids: CASSVGSRANTEAFF. The CDR3 coding sequence is TGTGCCAGCAGCGTAGGGAGCAGGGCGAACACTGAAGCTTTCTTT.

This clonotype came up many times. J is TRBJ1-4 and V is TRBV4-1; possibly TRBD1 for D (5 bases). The CDR3 sequence is 16 residues long. The germline V gene has CDR1 MGHRA and CDR2 YSYEKL. Trimming took off 4 bases at V and 8 bases at J, with 20 bases between the two ends. This CDR3 is CASSPLLLGEEEKLFF. The CDR3 nucleotides are TGCGCCAGCAGCCCCCTTTTGTTGGGGGAGGAGGAAAAACTGTTTTTT.

The V and J genes are TRBV10-3 and TRBJ2-7; no clear D gene. This CDR3 has 13 amino acids. V was pared by 3 bases and J by 0 bases, with 6 bases between. CDR1 ENHRY and CDR2 SYGVKD come from the germline V gene. The CDR3 DNA reads as TGTGCCATCAGTGATGCAGGCTCCTACGAGCAGTACTTC. Translation: CAISDAGSYEQYF.

The rearrangement links TRBV5-1 to TRBJ2-7; 7 bases match TRBD1. Trimming at V came to 6 bases and at J to 3 bases, leaving 12 bases not matched to a gene. Looked up from germline, CDR1 is SGHRS and CDR2 is YFSETQ. This CDR3 has 15 amino acids. The CDR3 sequence is CASNLGPGGDYEQYF. CDR3 DNA: TGCGCCAGCAACCTTGGTCCAGGGGGAGACTACGAGCAGTACTTC.

The sample holds many counts of this clonotype. The chain is built from TRBV28 and TRBJ1-5; D is unclear. Trimming pared 2 bases from V and 2 bases from J, leaving 10 bases between. CDR1 is MDHEN and CDR2 is SYDVKM in the germline V gene. This CDR3 spans 15 amino acids. The CDR3 DNA follows: TGTGCCAGCAGTTTAGTGGAAGAGGGCAATCAGCCCCAGCATTTT. Translated: CASSLVEEGNQPQHF.

This clonotype was seen only a few times. The genes are TRBV9 and TRBJ2-7, with 7 bases identical to TRBD2. V shed 0 bases and J 5 bases; nucleotides not matched to a gene: 8. Germline V gene data show CDR1 as SGDLS and CDR2 as YYNGEE. This CDR3 is built from 15 residues. Here the CDR3 DNA reads TGTGCCAGCAGCGTAGACGCAGGGAGGGGACACGAGCAGTACTTC. Translating gives CASSVDAGRGHEQYF.

This clonotype came up many times. The V call is TRBV6-1, the J call TRBJ2-5; TRBD2 is a possible D gene (6 bases). This CDR3 spans 12 amino acids. Germline V gene data show CDR1 as MNHNS and CDR2 as SASEGT. Trimming removed 9 bases at V and 5 bases at J, with 13 bases between. For the CDR3, the DNA is TGTGCCAGTCATAGCGGAACGGAGACCCAGTACTTC. Translated, it gives CASHSGTETQYF.

This chain joins TRBV20-1 and TRBJ2-1; D gene ambiguous. Per the germline V gene, CDR1 is DFQATT and CDR2 is SNEGSKA (reference sequence). Deletions cut 1 base from V and 0 bases from J, with 7 bases between. This CDR3 contains 14 residues. Written as DNA, the CDR3 is TGCAGTGCTAGAGGTCAGGACTCCTACAATGAGCAGTTCTTC. Encoded protein: CSARGQDSYNEQFF.

In this sample, this clonotype turned up many times. The rearrangement links TRBV9 to TRBJ2-1; 8 nucleotides match TRBD2. This CDR3 has 16 amino acids. CDR1 and CDR2 from the germline V gene are SGDLS and YYNGEE. Trimming took 0 bases from V and 4 from J; bases not matched to a gene: 6. The CDR3 here is CASSVGGTSGYNEQFF. CDR3 in DNA: TGTGCCAGCAGCGTAGGGGGTACTAGCGGATACAATGAGCAGTTCTTC.

The chain couples TRBV18 to TRBJ1-2; no clear D. Germline-derived CDR1 and CDR2 are KGHSH and LQKENI. There are 13 residues in the CDR3. The V end was cut by 5 bases, the J end by 1 base, with 8 bases between. The CDR3 region has the DNA TGTGCCAGCTCATCTCCGGATAACTATGGCTACACCTTC. It translates to CASSSPDNYGYTF.

This clonotype was seen more than once but under ten times. The V call is TRBV10-1, the J call TRBJ2-7, with TRBD2 as a possible D gene (5 bases). Per germline, CDR1 WNHNN and CDR2 SYGVQD (reference sequence). Trimming took 5 bases from V and 0 from J, leaving 11 bases between them. This CDR3 spans 14 amino acids. Here the CDR3 reads CASSPFEGSYEQYF. In DNA, the CDR3 is TGCGCCAGCAGTCCATTTGAGGGCTCCTACGAGCAGTACTTC.

This clonotype appeared many times. The CDR3 reads CSARKGQARNEQFF. CDR3 bases: TGCAGTGCTAGAAAGGGGCAGGCGCGAAATGAGCAGTTCTTC. This rearrangement joins TRBV20-1 to TRBJ2-1; tentatively, D is TRBD1 (5 bases). This CDR3 has 14 amino acids. Germline lookup yields CDR1 DFQATT and CDR2 SNEGSKA (reference sequence). The V end lost 2 bases, the J end lost 7 bases, and 15 bases lay between the germline ends.

The chain recombines TRBV7-9 with TRBJ2-5, with D possibly TRBD2 on 7 matching bases. CDR3 size: 16 residues. Trimming removed 5 bases from V and 5 bases from J, with 21 bases in between. Per the germline V gene, CDR1 is SEHNR and CDR2 is FQNEAQ (reference sequence). The CDR3 protein is CASSPASGGIRETQYF. The CDR3 DNA reads TGTGCCAGCAGCCCTGCGTCGGGGGGCATTAGGGAGACCCAGTACTTC.

This clonotype was found many times. The chain links TRBV20-1 to TRBJ2-1; 8 bases line up with TRBD1. V trimming: 8 bases; J trimming: 8 bases; junction bases outside the gene matches: 11. Germline V CDR1 and CDR2: DFQATT, SNEGSKA (reference sequence). The CDR3 is 13 residues long. CDR3 amino acids: CSFTRQGLDEQFF. The CDR3 bases are TGCAGTTTTACTCGACAGGGGTTGGATGAGCAGTTCTTC.

A few counts support this clonotype. The chain joins TRBV5-1 to TRBJ2-5; 7 nucleotides align to TRBD1. Losses at the gene ends were 0 bases for V and 7 bases for J; bases not matched to a gene: 6. This CDR3 spans 14 amino acids. Germline lookup yields CDR1 SGHRS and CDR2 YFSETQ. CDR3 nucleotide sequence: TGCGCCAGCAGCTTGGACGGGACAGTACGGACCCAGTACTTC. It codes for CASSLDGTVRTQYF.

In its sample, this clonotype was seen many times. V and J are TRBV10-3 and TRBJ2-5; D is undetermined. CDR3 size: 15 residues. Trimming shortened V by 2 bases and J by 2 bases, and 12 bases separated the two germline ends. CDR1 and CDR2 from the germline V gene are ENHRY and SYGVKD. CDR3 sequence reads: CAISERAGLQETQYF. DNA of the CDR3: TGTGCCATCAGTGAGAGGGCAGGCCTACAAGAGACCCAGTACTTC.